These T cell receptor beta chains were read from a single sample in a study of cytomegalovirus exposure and HLA in healthy donors. Libraries were prepared by immunoSEQ multiplex PCR; TCRdb keeps only in-frame clonotypes and omits some of them. The sample lists 200,000 to 250,000 clones, 77% occurring once. The sequenced material came from PBMCs. These receptors came from a woman aged 60-75 years in good health and CMV-seropositive. CDR3s include the opening cysteine and the closing phenylalanine or tryptophan. Fields, in order: V gene, J gene, clone size, D gene, CDR3 protein, CDR3 DNA. D genes are given only for firm matches. Part of the rows lack a size; the others show once, few, many or a class for expanded clones.

v_call: TRBV6-6; j_call: TRBJ1-1; clone_size: -; d_call: -; cdr3_aa: CASSYSDTGLKAFF; cdr3_nt: TGTGCCAGCAGTTACTCCGACACAGGTCTAAAAGCTTTCTTT
v_call: TRBV9; j_call: TRBJ1-1; clone_size: -; d_call: -; cdr3_aa: CASSNQGLDTEAFF; cdr3_nt: TGTGCCAGCAGCAATCAGGGCTTGGACACTGAAGCTTTCTTT
v_call: TRBV20-1; j_call: TRBJ2-5; clone_size: -; d_call: -; cdr3_aa: CSAHNRGTQYF; cdr3_nt: TGCAGTGCTCACAATAGGGGGACCCAGTACTTC
v_call: TRBV4-3; j_call: TRBJ2-7; clone_size: -; d_call: TRBD2; cdr3_aa: CASSQTSGEAYEQYF; cdr3_nt: TGCGCCAGCAGCCAAACTAGCGGGGAGGCCTACGAGCAGTACTTC
v_call: TRBV5-1; j_call: TRBJ1-2; clone_size: -; d_call: -; cdr3_aa: CASSLQPGQANYGYTF; cdr3_nt: TGCGCCAGCAGCTTGCAACCAGGGCAGGCGAACTATGGCTACACCTTC
v_call: TRBV23-1; j_call: TRBJ1-5; clone_size: -; d_call: -; cdr3_aa: CASSPRWGGPNQPQHF; cdr3_nt: TGCGCCAGCAGTCCCCGCTGGGGCGGTCCGAATCAGCCCCAGCATTTT
v_call: TRBV18; j_call: TRBJ2-1; clone_size: once; d_call: TRBD2; cdr3_aa: CASSPPKLAGLNEQFF; cdr3_nt: TGTGCCAGCTCACCACCGAAATTAGCGGGGCTAAATGAGCAGTTCTTC
v_call: TRBV21-1; j_call: TRBJ1-3; clone_size: -; d_call: -; cdr3_aa: CASSKALGQGCRNTIYF; cdr3_nt: TGTGCCAGCAGTAAGGCCCTCGGACAGGGATGCAGAAACACCATATATTTT
v_call: TRBV13; j_call: TRBJ2-7; clone_size: -; d_call: TRBD2; cdr3_aa: CASSLRPRLAGVYEQYF; cdr3_nt: TGTGCCAGCAGCCTAAGACCCAGACTAGCGGGAGTCTACGAGCAGTACTTC
v_call: TRBV2; j_call: TRBJ1-5; clone_size: -; d_call: -; cdr3_aa: CASSEEPYSNQPQHF; cdr3_nt: TGTGCCAGCAGTGAAGAACCCTATAGCAATCAGCCCCAGCATTTT
v_call: TRBV5-6; j_call: TRBJ2-5; clone_size: -; d_call: TRBD2; cdr3_aa: CASSWLAGGQETQYF; cdr3_nt: TGTGCCAGCAGCTGGTTAGCGGGAGGACAAGAGACCCAGTACTTC
v_call: TRBV4-3; j_call: TRBJ2-3; clone_size: -; d_call: TRBD1; cdr3_aa: CASSQDRNSWTGGTDTQYF; cdr3_nt: TGCGCCAGCAGCCAAGATAGGAATTCGTGGACAGGGGGCACAGATACGCAGTATTTT
v_call: TRBV6-1; j_call: TRBJ1-2; clone_size: -; d_call: TRBD1; cdr3_aa: CASSEGGQGYLYGYTF; cdr3_nt: TGTGCCAGCAGTGAAGGTGGACAGGGTTACCTCTATGGCTACACCTTC
v_call: TRBV7-2; j_call: TRBJ2-3; clone_size: -; d_call: TRBD2; cdr3_aa: CASKLAGGRDTQYF; cdr3_nt: TGCGCCAGCAAACTAGCGGGGGGGAGGGATACGCAGTATTTT
v_call: TRBV18; j_call: TRBJ2-1; clone_size: -; d_call: -; cdr3_aa: CASSPMRNEQFF; cdr3_nt: TGTGCCAGCTCACCAATGCGTAATGAGCAGTTCTTC
v_call: TRBV18; j_call: TRBJ2-7; clone_size: few; d_call: -; cdr3_aa: CASSPNGYEQYF; cdr3_nt: TGTGCCAGCTCACCAAACGGCTACGAGCAGTACTTC